One T cell receptor (beta chain) is described in this entry. Its antigen is not known. Sequencing used immunoSEQ multiplex PCR; TCRdb keeps in-frame clones, though not all of them. The sample has some 170,000 clones; 85% to 90% are singletons. This entry belongs to a study of cytomegalovirus exposure and HLA in healthy donors. At the level of the study: Later, an analysis reported that the approximately 120 validation repertoires had used the same platform as the roughly 700 first-cohort repertoires.

Points from the study as a whole: Cytomegalovirus-associated status was assigned to about 150 TCR beta chains. Specific recognition of CMV antigens was confirmed in vitro for a few chains (all CMV-associated).

The trim removed 6 bases at V and 4 bases at J, leaving 5 bases unmatched. Germline CDR1 reads MNHEY; CDR2 reads SVGAGI. The CDR3 has 15 residues. This TCR was sampled from a man aged 18 to 29 in good health and CMV-seropositive. Material for sequencing was PBMCs. V and J are TRBV6-5 and TRBJ2-2, with 10 bases fitting TRBD1. The CDR3 DNA sequence: TGTGCCAGCAGCCCCGGACAGGGGGGCACCGGGGAGCTGTTTTTT. Translating gives CASSPGQGGTGELFF.